This record covers a single TCR beta chain. Its antigen is not identified. This record comes from a study of cytomegalovirus exposure and HLA in healthy donors. The study, taken as a whole, reports: Researchers had no immune exposure information except CMV serostatus available. TCR beta V segments were, for the most part, productive about 87% or about 30% of the time in an earlier analysis. The CMV antigen specificity of a few CMV-associated chains was confirmed through in vitro analysis.

It was with 60 Vbeta and 13 Jbeta primers that the PCR ran. Profiled with immunoSEQ multiplex PCR; TCRdb holds only in-frame clones, not every one. The sample lists about 150,000 clones, more than 75% occurring once. CDR1 is MGHRA and CDR2 is YSYEKL in the germline V gene. With 3 bases removed from V and 1 base from J, the gap between germline ends came to 16 bases. The CDR3 totals 17 residues. The source is a human donor in good health. The sequencing input was PBMCs. The gene calls are TRBV4-1 and TRBJ2-1, with D perhaps TRBD2 (5 bases). CDR3 coding DNA: TGCGCCAGCAGCCACGTTTCGCGGGCGGCATCCTACAATGAGCAGTTCTTC. Translating gives CASSHVSRAASYNEQFF.